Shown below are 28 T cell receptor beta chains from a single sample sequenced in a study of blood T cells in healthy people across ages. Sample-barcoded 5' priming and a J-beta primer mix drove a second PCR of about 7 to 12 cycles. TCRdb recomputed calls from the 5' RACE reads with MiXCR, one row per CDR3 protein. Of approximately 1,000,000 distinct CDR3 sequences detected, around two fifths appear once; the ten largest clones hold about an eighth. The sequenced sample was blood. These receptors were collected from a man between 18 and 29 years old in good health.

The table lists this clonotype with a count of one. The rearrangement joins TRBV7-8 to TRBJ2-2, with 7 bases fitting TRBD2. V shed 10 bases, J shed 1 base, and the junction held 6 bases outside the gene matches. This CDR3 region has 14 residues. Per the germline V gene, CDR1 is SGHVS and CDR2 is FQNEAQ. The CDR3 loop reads CATLAVGNTGELFF. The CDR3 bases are TGTGCCACCCTAGCGGTAGGGAACACCGGGGAGCTGTTTTTT. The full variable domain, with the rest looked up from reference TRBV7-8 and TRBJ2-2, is GAGVSQSPRYKVAKRGQDVALRCDPISGHVSLFWYQQALGQGPEFLTYFQNEAQLDKSGLPSDRFFAERPEGSVSTLKIQRTQQEDSAVYLCATLAVGNTGELFFGEGSRLTVL.

The CDR3 DNA follows: TGTGCCAGCAGCGTAGATGACACCGGGGAGCTGTTTTTT. This sequence encodes CASSVDDTGELFF. V and J are TRBV9 and TRBJ2-2; D gene uncertain. The V gene lost 0 bases and the J gene lost 3 bases, with 3 bases spanning the gap. Germline loops: CDR1 SGDLS, CDR2 YYNGEE. The CDR3 consists of 13 residues.

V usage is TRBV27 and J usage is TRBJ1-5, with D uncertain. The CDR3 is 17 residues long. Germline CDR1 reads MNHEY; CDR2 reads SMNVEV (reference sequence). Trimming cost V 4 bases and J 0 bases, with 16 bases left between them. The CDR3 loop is CASSSSGVLYSNQPQHF. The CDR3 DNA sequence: TGTGCCAGCAGTTCCTCTGGGGTTTTATATAGCAATCAGCCCCAGCATTTT.

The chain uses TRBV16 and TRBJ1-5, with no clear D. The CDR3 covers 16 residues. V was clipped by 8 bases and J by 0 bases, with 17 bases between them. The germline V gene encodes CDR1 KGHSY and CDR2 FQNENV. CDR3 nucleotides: TGTGCCAGCCTCGGTCTGGGTGGTTATAGCAATCAGCCCCAGCATTTT. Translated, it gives CASLGLGGYSNQPQHF.

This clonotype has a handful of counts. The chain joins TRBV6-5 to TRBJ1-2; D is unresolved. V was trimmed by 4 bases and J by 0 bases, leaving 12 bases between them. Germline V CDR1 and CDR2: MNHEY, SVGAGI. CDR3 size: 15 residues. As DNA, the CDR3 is TGTGCCAGCAGTTGGAGGGTCGCTGCTAACTATGGCTACACCTTC. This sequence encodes CASSWRVAANYGYTF.

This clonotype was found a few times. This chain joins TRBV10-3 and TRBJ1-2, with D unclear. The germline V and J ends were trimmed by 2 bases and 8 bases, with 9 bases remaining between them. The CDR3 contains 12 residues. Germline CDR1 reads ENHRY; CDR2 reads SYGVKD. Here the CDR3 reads CAISERLRGYTF. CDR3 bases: TGTGCCATCAGTGAGAGGTTACGCGGCTACACCTTC.

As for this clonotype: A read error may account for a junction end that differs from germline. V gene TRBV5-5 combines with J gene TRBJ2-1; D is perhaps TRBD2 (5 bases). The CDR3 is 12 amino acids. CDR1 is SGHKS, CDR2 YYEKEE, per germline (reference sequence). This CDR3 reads CANSLGVNEQFF. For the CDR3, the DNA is TGTGCCAACAGCTTGGGAGTAAATGAGCAGTTCTTC.

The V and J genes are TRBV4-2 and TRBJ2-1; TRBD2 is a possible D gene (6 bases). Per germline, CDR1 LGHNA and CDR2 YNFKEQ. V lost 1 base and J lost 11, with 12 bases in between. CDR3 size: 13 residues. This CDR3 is CASSQGRDRQQFF. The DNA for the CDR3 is TGTGCCAGCAGCCAAGGGAGGGACCGGCAGCAGTTCTTC.

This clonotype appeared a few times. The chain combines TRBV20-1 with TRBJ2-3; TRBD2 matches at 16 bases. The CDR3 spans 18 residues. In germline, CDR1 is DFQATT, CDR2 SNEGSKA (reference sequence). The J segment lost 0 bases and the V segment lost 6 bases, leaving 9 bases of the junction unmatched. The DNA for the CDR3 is TGCAGTGCAACCGGGACTAGCGGGGGGGGAACTAGCACAGATACGCAGTATTTT. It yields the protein CSATGTSGGGTSTDTQYF.

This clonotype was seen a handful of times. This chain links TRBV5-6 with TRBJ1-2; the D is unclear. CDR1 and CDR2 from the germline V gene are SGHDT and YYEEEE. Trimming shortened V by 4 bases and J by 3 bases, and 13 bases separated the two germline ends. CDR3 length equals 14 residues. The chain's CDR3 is CASSPQLLDYGYTF. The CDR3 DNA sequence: TGTGCCAGCAGCCCACAGCTCCTAGACTATGGCTACACCTTC.

CDR3: CAPSVRQGNGYTF. The DNA of the CDR3 is TGTGCCCCATCGGTAAGACAGGGGAATGGCTACACCTTC. This chain connects TRBV19 to TRBJ1-2; 8 nucleotides line up with TRBD1. The germline V gene has CDR1 LNHDA and CDR2 SQIVND (reference sequence). V lost 11 bases and J lost 6; bases outside the gene matches: 11. The CDR3 runs to 13 residues.

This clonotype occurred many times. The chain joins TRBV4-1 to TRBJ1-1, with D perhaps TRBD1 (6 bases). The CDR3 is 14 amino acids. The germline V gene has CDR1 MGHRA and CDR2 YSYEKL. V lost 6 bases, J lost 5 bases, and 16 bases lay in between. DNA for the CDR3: TGCGCCAGCAGACCCCAGGGGACGAAGACTGAAGCTTTCTTT. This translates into CASRPQGTKTEAFF.

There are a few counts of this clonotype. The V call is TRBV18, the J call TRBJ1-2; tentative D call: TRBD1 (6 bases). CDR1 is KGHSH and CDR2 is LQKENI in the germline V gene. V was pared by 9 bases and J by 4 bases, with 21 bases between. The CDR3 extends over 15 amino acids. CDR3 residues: CARPLTGALSYGYTF. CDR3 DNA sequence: TGTGCCAGGCCCCTGACAGGCGCTTTAAGCTATGGCTACACCTTC.

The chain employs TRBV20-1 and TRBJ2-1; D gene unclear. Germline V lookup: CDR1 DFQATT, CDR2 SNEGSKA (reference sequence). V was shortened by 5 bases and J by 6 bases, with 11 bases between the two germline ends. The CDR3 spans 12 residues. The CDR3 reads CSAGPSFNEQFF. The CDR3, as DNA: TGCAGTGCTGGGCCGAGTTTCAATGAGCAGTTCTTC.

The CDR3 DNA is TGCAGTGCTAGAAATGGACAGGGAGGTGGCTACACCTTC. This sequence encodes CSARNGQGGGYTF. This rearrangement joins TRBV20-1 to TRBJ1-2; 8 positions match TRBD1. The CDR3 sequence is 13 residues long. Trimming removed 2 bases from V and 7 bases from J; junction bases left unmatched: 6. Germline CDR1 reads DFQATT; CDR2 reads SNEGSKA (reference sequence).

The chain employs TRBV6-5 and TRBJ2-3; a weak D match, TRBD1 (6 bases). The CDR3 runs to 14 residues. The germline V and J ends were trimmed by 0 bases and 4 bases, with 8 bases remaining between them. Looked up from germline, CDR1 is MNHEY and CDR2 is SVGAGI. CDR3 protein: CASSYSRQADTQYF. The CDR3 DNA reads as TGTGCCAGCAGTTACTCGAGACAGGCAGATACGCAGTATTTT.

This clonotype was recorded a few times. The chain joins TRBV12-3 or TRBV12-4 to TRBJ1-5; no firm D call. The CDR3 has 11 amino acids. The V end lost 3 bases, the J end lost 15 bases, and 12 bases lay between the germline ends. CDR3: CASSFNGSRHF. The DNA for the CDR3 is TGTGCCAGCAGTTTTAACGGGAGTAGGCATTTT.

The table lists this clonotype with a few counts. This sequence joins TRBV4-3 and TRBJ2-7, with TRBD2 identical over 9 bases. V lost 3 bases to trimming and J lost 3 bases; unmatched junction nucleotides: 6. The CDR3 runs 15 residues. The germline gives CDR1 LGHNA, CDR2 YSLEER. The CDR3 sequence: CASSHSAGGLYEQYF. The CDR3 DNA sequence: TGCGCCAGCAGCCACTCAGCGGGGGGCCTCTACGAGCAGTACTTC.

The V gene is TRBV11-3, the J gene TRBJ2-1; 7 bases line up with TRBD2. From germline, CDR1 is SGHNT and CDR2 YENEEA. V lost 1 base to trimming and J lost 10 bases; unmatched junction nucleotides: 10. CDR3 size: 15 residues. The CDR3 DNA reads TGTGCCAGCAGCTTAGGTTTCCTAGCGCGGGAGGAGCAGTTCTTC. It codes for CASSLGFLAREEQFF. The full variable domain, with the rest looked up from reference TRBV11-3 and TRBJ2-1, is EAGVVQSPRYKIIEKKQPVAFWCNPISGHNTLYWYLQNLGQGPELLIRYENEEAVDDSQLPKDRFSAERLKGVDSTLKIQPAELGDSAVYLCASSLGFLAREEQFFGPGTRLTVL.

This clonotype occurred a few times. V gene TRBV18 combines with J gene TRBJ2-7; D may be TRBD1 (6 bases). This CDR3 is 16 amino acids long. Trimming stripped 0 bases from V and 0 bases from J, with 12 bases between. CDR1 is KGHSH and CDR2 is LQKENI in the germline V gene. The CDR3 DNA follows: TGTGCCAGCTCACCACCCGGGACACCTTCCTCCTACGAGCAGTACTTC. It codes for CASSPPGTPSSYEQYF.

The CDR3 reads CSARDLAPSYNEQYF. For the CDR3, the DNA is TGCAGTGCTAGAGATTTAGCGCCCTCCTACAATGAGCAGTACTTC. The chain employs TRBV20-1 and TRBJ2-7; tentative D call: TRBD2 (5 bases). Germline V gene lookup returns CDR1 DFQATT and CDR2 SNEGSKA (reference sequence). Trimming stripped 0 bases from V and 7 bases from J, with 19 bases between. The CDR3 totals 15 residues.

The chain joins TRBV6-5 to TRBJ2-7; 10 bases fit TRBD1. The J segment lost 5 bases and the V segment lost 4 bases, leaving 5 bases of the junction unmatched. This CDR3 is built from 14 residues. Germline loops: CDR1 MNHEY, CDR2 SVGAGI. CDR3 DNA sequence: TGTGCCAGCAGTTTGACAGGGGGCTGGGACGAGCAGTACTTC. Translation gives CASSLTGGWDEQYF.

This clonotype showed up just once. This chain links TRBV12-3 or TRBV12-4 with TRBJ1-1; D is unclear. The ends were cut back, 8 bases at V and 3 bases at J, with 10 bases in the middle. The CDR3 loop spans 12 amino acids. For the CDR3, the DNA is TGTGCCAGCCACACTTGGGACACTGAAGCTTTCTTT. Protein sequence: CASHTWDTEAFF.

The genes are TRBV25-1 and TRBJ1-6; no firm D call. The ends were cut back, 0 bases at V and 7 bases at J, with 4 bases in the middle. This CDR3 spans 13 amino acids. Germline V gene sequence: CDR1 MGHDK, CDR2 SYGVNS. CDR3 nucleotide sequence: TGTGCCAGCAGTGAATATATCAATTCACCCCTCCACTTT. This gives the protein CASSEYINSPLHF.

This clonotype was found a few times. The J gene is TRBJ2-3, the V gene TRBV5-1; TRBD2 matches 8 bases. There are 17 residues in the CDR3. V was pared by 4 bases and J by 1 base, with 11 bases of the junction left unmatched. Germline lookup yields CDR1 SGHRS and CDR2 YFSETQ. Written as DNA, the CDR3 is TGCGCCAGCAGCACCGCCCTTAGCGGGGTTGGCACAGATACGCAGTATTTT. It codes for CASSTALSGVGTDTQYF. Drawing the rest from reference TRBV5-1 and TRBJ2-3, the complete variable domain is KAGVTQTPRYLIKTRGQQVTLSCSPISGHRSVSWYQQTPGQGLQFLFEYFSETQRNKGNFPGRFSGRQFSNSRSEMNVSTLELGDSALYLCASSTALSGVGTDTQYFGPGTRLTVL.

CDR3 nucleotides: TGTGCCAGCAGCCAAGTAACTAGTTCGGTCTACAATGAGCAGTTCTTC. Protein sequence: CASSQVTSSVYNEQFF. The rearrangement links TRBV3-1 to TRBJ2-1; D perhaps matches TRBD2 (5 bases). CDR1 LGHDT and CDR2 YNNKEL come from the germline V gene (reference sequence). There are 16 residues in the CDR3. Trimming shortened V by 1 base and J by 3 bases, and 13 bases separated the two germline ends.

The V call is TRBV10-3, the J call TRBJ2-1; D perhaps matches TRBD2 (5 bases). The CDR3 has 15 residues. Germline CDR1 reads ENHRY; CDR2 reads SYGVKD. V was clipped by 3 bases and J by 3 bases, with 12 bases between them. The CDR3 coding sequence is TGTGCCATCAGTGATGAGCGGCCAATCTACAATGAGCAGTTCTTC. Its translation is CAISDERPIYNEQFF.

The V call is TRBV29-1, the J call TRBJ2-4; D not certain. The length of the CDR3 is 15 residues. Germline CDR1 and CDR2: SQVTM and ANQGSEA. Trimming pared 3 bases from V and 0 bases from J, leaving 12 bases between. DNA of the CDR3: TGCAGCGTTGAGGTCAGAGCTTTAGCCAAAAACATTCAGTACTTC. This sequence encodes CSVEVRALAKNIQYF.